One and the same sample provided the 27 T cell receptor beta chains below, sequenced in a study of beta chain features in type 1 diabetes. The isolated RNA, all of it, was reverse transcribed, so expressed TCRB transcripts were what got sequenced. Produced via immunoSEQ multiplex PCR; TCRdb's table is partial and in-frame only. The data show almost 350,000 clones, around 20% seen once. Sequenced material: naive CD4+ T cells from blood. The receptors shown here come from a woman between 18 and 30 years old in good health.

This clone was seen a few times. This chain joins TRBV4-1 and TRBJ2-7, with 8 bases that match TRBD2. Germline loops: CDR1 MGHRA, CDR2 YSYEKL. This CDR3 comprises 17 residues. J lost 2 bases, V lost 5 bases, and 14 bases had no gene match. CDR3 sequence (DNA): TGCGCCAGCAGCGGAGGCCTACTAGCGGCTCCTACCTACGAGCAGTACTTC. This encodes CASSGGLLAAPTYEQYF.

The chain has TRBV7-2 and TRBJ1-4; the D is unclear. This CDR3 contains 14 residues. Trimming pared 5 bases from V and 7 bases from J, leaving 14 bases between. Germline-derived CDR1 and CDR2 are SGHTA and FQGNSA. CDR3 loop: CASSGQPVFEKLFF. The CDR3 DNA sequence: TGTGCCAGCAGCGGGCAGCCTGTATTTGAAAAACTGTTTTTT.

A remark on this clone: At one boundary the junction diverges from the germline segment, which might be a read error. The gene calls are TRBV7-7 and TRBJ2-5, with a tentative D call TRBD2 (5 bases). This CDR3 region has 13 residues. The germline V gene has CDR1 SSHAT and CDR2 FNYEAQ (reference sequence). The CDR3 DNA sequence: TGTGCTAGCAGAGGACTGGACCAAGAGACCCAGTACTTC. Encoded protein: CASRGLDQETQYF.

This clone was found a few times. J is TRBJ2-1 and V is TRBV11-2; 8 bases line up with TRBD2. Germline V gene sequence: CDR1 SGHAT, CDR2 FQNNGV. The length of the CDR3 is 17 residues. Trimming took 0 bases from V and 1 from J; bases not matched to a gene: 5. The CDR3 protein is CASSLDPPGGSYNEQFF. CDR3 coding DNA: TGTGCCAGCAGCTTAGATCCCCCGGGAGGGTCCTACAATGAGCAGTTCTTC.

A few counts support this clone. The V gene is TRBV4-1, the J gene TRBJ1-2; 11 bases line up with TRBD1. The CDR3 is made up of 14 amino acids. Germline V gene data show CDR1 as MGHRA and CDR2 as YSYEKL. The J segment lost 8 bases and the V segment lost 4 bases, leaving 6 bases of the junction unmatched. CDR3 coding DNA: TGCGCCAGCAGCCTTCTCGGACAGGGGGCGGGCTACACCTTC. This sequence encodes CASSLLGQGAGYTF.

This sequence joins TRBV6-1 and TRBJ2-5; 8 nucleotides agree with TRBD1. CDR1 and CDR2 from the germline V gene are MNHNS and SASEGT. CDR3 length equals 13 residues. The trim removed 5 bases at V and 5 bases at J, leaving 4 bases unmatched. CDR3 region: CASSRQGRETQYF. The CDR3, as DNA: TGTGCCAGCAGTCGACAGGGGCGGGAGACCCAGTACTTC.

Only a few counts were recorded for this clone. This chain uses TRBV4-1 with TRBJ1-1; D is possibly TRBD1 (5 bases). V lost 5 bases and J 2 bases, leaving 15 bases between the germline ends. CDR1 and CDR2 (germline): MGHRA, YSYEKL. The CDR3 has 15 amino acids. CDR3 bases: TGCGCCAGCAGCTCGCAAAAGGGGCCTAACACTGAAGCTTTCTTT. Protein sequence: CASSSQKGPNTEAFF.

The gene calls are TRBV6-9 and TRBJ2-1; TRBD1 aligns across 8 bases. With 5 bases clipped from V and 8 bases from J, the junction kept 11 bases outside the gene matches. The CDR3 is made up of 15 amino acids. Germline loops: CDR1 MNHGY, CDR2 SVAAGI. The chain's CDR3 is CASSHTGQVRDEQFF. CDR3 DNA sequence: TGTGCCAGCAGTCACACGGGACAGGTGAGGGATGAGCAGTTCTTC.

The rearrangement links TRBV5-4 to TRBJ1-4; TRBD1 might be the D (6 bases). The CDR3 loop spans 14 amino acids. V was clipped by 4 bases and J by 4 bases, with 11 bases between them. The germline V gene encodes CDR1 SGHNT and CDR2 YYREEE (reference sequence). The DNA of the CDR3 is TGTGCCAGCAGCCAGGACAGCTATAATGAAAAACTGTTTTTT. Encoded protein: CASSQDSYNEKLFF.

The table lists this clone with a few counts. The J gene is TRBJ1-2, the V gene TRBV30; D gene unclear. The CDR3 sequence is 14 residues long. The germline V gene has CDR1 GTSNPN and CDR2 SVGIG (reference sequence). V was trimmed by 0 bases and J by 4 bases, leaving 12 bases between them. CDR3 in amino acids: CAWSVGAGAYGYTF. CDR3 DNA: TGTGCCTGGAGTGTAGGTGCAGGCGCCTATGGCTACACCTTC. Together with reference TRBV30 and TRBJ1-2, the CDR3 gives the full variable domain: SQTIHQWPATLVQPVGSPLSLECTVEGTSNPNLYWYRQAAGRGLQLLFYSVGIGQISSEVPQNLSASRPQDRQFILSSKKLLLSDSGFYLCAWSVGAGAYGYTFGSGTRLTVV.

The chain links TRBV7-3 to TRBJ2-4; 10 bases match TRBD1. The CDR3 loop spans 16 amino acids. The J segment lost 6 bases and the V segment lost 0 bases, leaving 5 bases of the junction unmatched. The germline gives CDR1 SGHTA, CDR2 FQGTGA. CDR3: CASSLTPRTGGNIQYF. The CDR3 region has the DNA TGTGCCAGCAGCTTAACGCCCCGGACAGGGGGAAACATTCAGTACTTC.

The chain is built from TRBV7-2 and TRBJ2-7, with 10 bases aligning to TRBD2. The CDR3 loop spans 14 amino acids. CDR1 is SGHTA, CDR2 FQGNSA, per germline. V was clipped by 5 bases and J by 4 bases; unmatched bases: 5. CDR3 amino acids: CASSNDSGGYEQYF. The CDR3 DNA reads TGTGCCAGCAGCAATGATAGCGGGGGGTACGAGCAGTACTTC.

This clone was seen a handful of times. The rearrangement joins TRBV11-3 to TRBJ2-1, with D hard to call. Germline values: CDR1 SGHNT, CDR2 YENEEA. The CDR3 loop spans 12 amino acids. V was shortened by 0 bases and J by 13 bases, with 10 bases between the two germline ends. The CDR3 DNA reads as TGTGCCAGCAGCTTAGATTGGGCTAACCAGTTCTTC. Residues: CASSLDWANQFF. Based on the CDR3 plus reference TRBV11-3 and TRBJ2-1, the full variable domain is EAGVVQSPRYKIIEKKQPVAFWCNPISGHNTLYWYLQNLGQGPELLIRYENEEAVDDSQLPKDRFSAERLKGVDSTLKIQPAELGDSAVYLCASSLDWANQFFGPGTRLTVL.

The gene calls are TRBV4-3 and TRBJ2-3; maybe TRBD2 (6 bases). The V end was cut by 0 bases, the J end by 4 bases, with 11 bases between. Germline loops: CDR1 LGHNA, CDR2 YSLEER. CDR3 length equals 15 residues. The CDR3 region has the DNA TGCGCCAGCAGCCAAGAGGGGGGATCCGCAGATACGCAGTATTTT. Translation gives CASSQEGGSADTQYF.

The sample holds a few counts of this clone. V usage is TRBV9 and J usage is TRBJ2-3; a weak D match, TRBD1 (5 bases). Germline loops: CDR1 SGDLS, CDR2 YYNGEE. V was cut by 4 bases and J by 0 bases, with 9 bases left in between. This CDR3 is built from 14 residues. The CDR3: CASSQGPSTDTQYF. CDR3 DNA sequence: TGTGCCAGCAGCCAGGGTCCTAGCACAGATACGCAGTATTTT.

The chain links TRBV5-1 to TRBJ1-1; 7 bases fit TRBD1. The CDR3 contains 14 residues. Germline values: CDR1 SGHRS, CDR2 YFSETQ. J lost 8 bases, V lost 6 bases, and 13 bases had no gene match. The CDR3 bases are TGCGCCAGCACTCCCACAGGGACAGCAGCAGAAGCTTTCTTT. This sequence encodes CASTPTGTAAEAFF.

The rearrangement links TRBV4-3 to TRBJ2-6, with a weak D call TRBD1 (6 bases). The CDR3 is 16 residues long. With 4 bases removed from V and 0 bases from J, the gap between germline ends came to 10 bases. In germline, CDR1 is LGHNA, CDR2 YSLEER. CDR3 nucleotides: TGCGCCAGCAGCCGGGACACTTTCTCTGGGGCCAACGTCCTGACTTTC. Translation: CASSRDTFSGANVLTF.

The rearrangement joins TRBV29-1 to TRBJ2-1; tentative D call: TRBD2 (6 bases). Germline V gene lookup returns CDR1 SQVTM and CDR2 ANQGSEA. The CDR3 is made up of 15 amino acids. V was clipped by 4 bases and J by 0 bases, with 13 bases between them. CDR3 sequence: CSVGPGLTSYNEQFF. The CDR3 bases are TGCAGCGTTGGCCCGGGACTGACCTCCTACAATGAGCAGTTCTTC.

This clone appeared a few times. The V call is TRBV5-5, the J call TRBJ2-1; 7 bases are a match to TRBD1. This CDR3 contains 14 residues. CDR1 and CDR2 from the germline V gene are SGHKS and YYEKEE (reference sequence). Trimming removed 0 bases from V and 8 bases from J; junction bases left unmatched: 5. The CDR3 sequence is CASSLAGDRDEQFF. Here the CDR3 DNA reads TGTGCCAGCAGCTTGGCCGGCGACAGGGATGAGCAGTTCTTC.

This clone was counted only a few times. This sequence joins TRBV30 and TRBJ2-1; D is perhaps TRBD1 (6 bases). Trimming stripped 2 bases from V and 9 bases from J, with 20 bases between. This CDR3 comprises 15 residues. Germline assignment: CDR1 GTSNPN and CDR2 SVGIG (reference sequence). The CDR3 spells CAWSTGTTPVGEQFF. The CDR3, as DNA: TGTGCCTGGAGTACCGGGACAACCCCAGTAGGTGAGCAGTTCTTC. Filled out from reference TRBV30 and TRBJ2-1, the complete variable domain reads SQTIHQWPATLVQPVGSPLSLECTVEGTSNPNLYWYRQAAGRGLQLLFYSVGIGQISSEVPQNLSASRPQDRQFILSSKKLLLSDSGFYLCAWSTGTTPVGEQFFGPGTRLTVL.

This clone was recorded a few times. This chain uses TRBV11-1 with TRBJ2-7, with 10 bases matching TRBD1. The V segment lost 4 bases and the J segment 3 bases; nucleotides outside the gene matches: 3. The V gene's germline CDR1 is SGHAT and CDR2 FQDESV (reference sequence). The CDR3 length is 14 residues. The CDR3, as DNA: TGTGCCAGCAGCTACCGGACAGGGGGCTACGAGCAGTACTTC. Translating gives CASSYRTGGYEQYF.

The chain links TRBV11-2 to TRBJ2-3; tentatively, D is TRBD2 (5 bases). Per the germline V gene, CDR1 is SGHAT and CDR2 is FQNNGV. The CDR3 loop spans 14 amino acids. V lost 2 bases, J lost 2 bases, and 8 bases lay in between. For the CDR3, the DNA is TGTGCCAGCAGCTTACGGGGAGTCACAGATACGCAGTATTTT. This encodes CASSLRGVTDTQYF.

This clone was seen only a few times. The chain combines TRBV5-4 with TRBJ2-1; TRBD2 agrees at 10 bases. V lost 5 bases to trimming and J lost 0 bases; unmatched junction nucleotides: 2. The CDR3 totals 15 residues. Germline-derived CDR1 and CDR2 are SGHNT and YYREEE (reference sequence). CDR3 in DNA: TGTGCCAGCAGACTAGCGGGAAACTCCTACAATGAGCAGTTCTTC. It specifies CASRLAGNSYNEQFF.

The rearrangement joins TRBV19 to TRBJ1-2; maybe TRBD1 (6 bases). Germline CDR1 and CDR2: LNHDA and SQIVND (reference sequence). V was pared by 7 bases and J by 4 bases, with 10 bases between. This CDR3 region has 12 residues. The CDR3 protein is CASIGGAYGYTF. The CDR3 DNA is TGTGCCAGTATTGGGGGGGCCTATGGCTACACCTTC.

Only a few counts were recorded for this clone. The chain's CDR3 is CASSSLAQETQYF. CDR3 in DNA: TGTGCCAGCAGCTCTCTGGCTCAAGAGACCCAGTACTTC. The genes are TRBV7-2 and TRBJ2-5; no definite D call. Deletions cut 4 bases from V and 2 bases from J, with 8 bases between. Looked up from germline, CDR1 is SGHTA and CDR2 is FQGNSA. The CDR3 length is 13 residues.

This clone was detected a few times. This chain links TRBV19 with TRBJ1-5; a weak D match, TRBD1 (5 bases). Per germline, CDR1 LNHDA and CDR2 SQIVND (reference sequence). The CDR3 is made up of 14 amino acids. Deletions cut 10 bases from V and 3 bases from J, with 16 bases between. The chain's CDR3 is CATLSGGYNQPQHF. The CDR3 nucleotides are TGTGCCACCCTGAGCGGGGGGTACAATCAGCCCCAGCATTTT.

This clone occurred a few times. V and J are TRBV4-1 and TRBJ1-1; 10 nucleotides align to TRBD1. Trimming cost V 4 bases and J 5 bases; bases outside gene matches: 4. Germline loops: CDR1 MGHRA, CDR2 YSYEKL. The CDR3 runs 14 residues. CDR3 sequence: CASSPGQGYTEAFF. DNA of the CDR3: TGCGCCAGCAGCCCGGGACAGGGGTATACTGAAGCTTTCTTT.